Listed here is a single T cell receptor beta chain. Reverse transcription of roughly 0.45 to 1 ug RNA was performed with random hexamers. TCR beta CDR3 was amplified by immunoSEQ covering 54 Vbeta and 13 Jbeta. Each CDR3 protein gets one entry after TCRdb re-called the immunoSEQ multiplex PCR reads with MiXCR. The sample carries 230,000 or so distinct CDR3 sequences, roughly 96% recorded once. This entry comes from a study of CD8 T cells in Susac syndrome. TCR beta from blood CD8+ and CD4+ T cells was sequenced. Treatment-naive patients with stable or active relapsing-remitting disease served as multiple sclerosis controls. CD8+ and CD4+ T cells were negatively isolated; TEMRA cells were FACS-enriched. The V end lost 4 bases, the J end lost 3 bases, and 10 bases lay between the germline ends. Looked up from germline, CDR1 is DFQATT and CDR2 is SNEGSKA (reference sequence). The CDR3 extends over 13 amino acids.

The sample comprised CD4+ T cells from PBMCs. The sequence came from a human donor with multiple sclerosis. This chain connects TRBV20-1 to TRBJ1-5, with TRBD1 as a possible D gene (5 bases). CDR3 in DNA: TGCAGTGCTATAGACAGCCCCAATCAGCCCCAGCATTTT. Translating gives CSAIDSPNQPQHF.